Listed below are T cell receptor beta chains from one sample, sequenced in a study of T-cell memory formation after mild COVID-19. TCRdb re-called the 5' RACE reads with MiXCR, one entry per CDR3 protein. The sample contains 250,000 to 350,000 distinct CDR3 sequences, 14% of which appear only once. The material sequenced was PBMCs or a T cell subset sorted from them (not recorded which). These receptors all come from a man aged 18 to 35 who had mild COVID-19 (a few samples of this study predate the infection). Cell type and time point are not known. Both conserved end residues are part of each CDR3. Each record gives: V gene, J gene, CDR3 protein.

>TRBV6-6|TRBJ1-2
CASKTLEEYYGYTF
>TRBV7-6|TRBJ2-7
CASSNTRAGGGYEQYF
>TRBV6-1|TRBJ1-6
CASSEGGWGIGSPLHF
>TRBV4-3|TRBJ1-4
CASQENVNEKLFF
>TRBV4-1|TRBJ1-5
CASSPRAGDQPQHF
>TRBV12-3/TRBV12-4|TRBJ2-3
CASVGPMSTDTQYF
>TRBV29-1|TRBJ1-2
CSVEEARGTYGYTF
>TRBV12-3/TRBV12-4|TRBJ2-7
CASSFSTYEQYF
>TRBV10-3|TRBJ2-1
CAISGKEAPSREQFF
>TRBV9|TRBJ2-5
CASSVDAPGRAQYF
>TRBV12-3/TRBV12-4|TRBJ2-2
CASSAGNTGELFF
>TRBV6-2/TRBV6-3|TRBJ2-2
CASSPPSSTGELFF
>TRBV5-1|TRBJ1-6
CASSWGTGFSPLHF
>TRBV4-1|TRBJ2-5
CASSRWAVLEETQYF
>TRBV5-1|TRBJ2-1
CASSLQGYSYNEQFF
>TRBV29-1|TRBJ2-7
CSVSYEQGMDEQYF
>TRBV7-9|TRBJ2-1
CASSSVGDSYEQFF
>TRBV12-3/TRBV12-4|TRBJ1-4
CASSGPNGGSGEKLFF
>TRBV4-3|TRBJ2-4
CASRPRGKNIQYF
>TRBV3-1|TRBJ2-5
CASSQSASRLKKETQYF
>TRBV12-3/TRBV12-4|TRBJ1-6
CASSGQLNSPLHF
>TRBV7-9|TRBJ1-4
CASSWTVTNEKLFF
>TRBV7-6|TRBJ2-5
CASSLHRVAGGPQETQYF
>TRBV7-3|TRBJ2-3
CASSLSLAGHTQYF
>TRBV4-3|TRBJ2-1
CASSQASGGAIGEQFF
>TRBV27|TRBJ2-7
CASSSGNSYEQYF
>TRBV2|TRBJ2-3
CASSSAMTKLKGDTQYF
>TRBV5-1|TRBJ1-1
CASSPTRGEAFF
>TRBV20-1|TRBJ2-1
CSARTGTAWDEQFF
>TRBV12-3/TRBV12-4|TRBJ2-5
CASTMTGIVETQYF
>TRBV9|TRBJ1-2
CASSTRTGGGGYTF
>TRBV6-5|TRBJ2-7
CATPDRDSYEQYF
>TRBV10-3|TRBJ2-3
CAISRSQGGGRDSLTDTQYF
>TRBV7-2|TRBJ2-1
CASSLNRGHSYNEQFF
>TRBV5-1|TRBJ2-3
CASRQTGIRTDTQYF
>TRBV7-2|TRBJ1-5
CASSLARAGHQPQHF
>TRBV7-6|TRBJ1-2
CASSRGHGYTF
>TRBV11-2|TRBJ2-1
CASSAWDLNNEQFF
>TRBV7-9|TRBJ1-2
CASSRPGPNYGYTF
>TRBV6-6|TRBJ1-2
CASSSSTGSLYGYTF